This T cell receptor beta chain was documented in a study of blood T cells in healthy people across ages. Each sample provided at least 6 micrograms of extracted total RNA. Combining a sample-barcoded 5' primer with a J-beta primer mix, a second PCR ran for roughly 6 to 12 cycles. TCRdb reprocessed the 5' RACE reads with MiXCR, giving one entry per CDR3 protein. In the table there are 1.5 million to 2 million distinct CDR3 sequences, roughly 30% of which are singletons. The clonotype was recovered from a woman aged 30 to 39 in good health. Material: blood.

This CDR3 reads CAISEGRRTLSGNTIYF. The CDR3 region has the DNA TGTGCCATCAGTGAGGGGAGAAGAACCCTCTCTGGAAACACCATATATTTT. The V gene is TRBV10-3, the J gene TRBJ1-3; D is ambiguous. CDR1 and CDR2 (germline): ENHRY, SYGVKD. Trimming stripped 2 bases from V and 0 bases from J, with 14 bases between. This CDR3 spans 17 amino acids.